This TCR beta chain was obtained from a study of response to subunit inactivated influenza vaccine. Concerning this clonotype: The antigen is not known.

Study results and limitations: With each seasonal influenza vaccination, the authors suggested, few new T cells are recruited.

Trimming removed 2 bases at V and 3 bases at J, with 11 bases between. Germline CDR1 reads KGHSH; CDR2 reads LQKENI. The CDR3 is 14 amino acids. MiXCR, applied by TCRdb to the RT-PCR reads, yields one record per CDR3 protein. The data hold around 600,000 distinct CDR3 sequences, with about 10% observed a single time. This same sample was also part of a study on T cells expressing NK-cell markers. This second study notes: 5'RACE template switching built TCR beta cDNA with unique molecular identifiers. Obtained from sorted CD3+CD56+NKG2C+, CD3+CD56+NKG2C- and CD3+CD56-NKG2C+ T cells were the TCR beta repertoires. Only alpha-beta TCR T cells were sorted in several experiments, using an anti-gamma-delta TCR antibody. Top CD8+ clonotypes included the dominant CD3+CD56+NKG2C+ clonotypes in a handful of donors.

The chain uses TRBV18 and TRBJ2-7; tentatively, D is TRBD1 (5 bases). The sequence derives from a man in his fifties or sixties who received an inactivated influenza vaccine. Sample: PBMCs from blood, taken on the day of vaccination. The CDR3 sequence is CASSPSRQSYEQYF. In nucleotides, the CDR3 is TGTGCCAGCTCACCATCAAGACAGAGCTACGAGCAGTACTTC.